This T cell receptor (beta chain) was documented in a study of cytomegalovirus exposure and HLA in healthy donors. Looking at the study overall: Both the approximately 120 validation repertoires and the 600 to 700 first-cohort repertoires used the same platform, as reported by a later analysis.

With 5 bases removed from V and 8 bases from J, the gap between germline ends came to 15 bases. CDR1 and CDR2 (germline): MNHEY, SVGAGI. There are 13 residues in the CDR3. The repertoire was sequenced with immunoSEQ multiplex PCR; TCRdb's copy has only in-frame clones and lacks some. Altogether 250,000 or so clones are present, roughly 84% being singletons, with the ten largest covering about 11%. The donors were in the approximately 130-subject validation cohort, distinct from the approximately 700-subject first cohort. V and J are TRBV6-5 and TRBJ1-2; unclear D gene. Material for sequencing was PBMCs. The TCR sequence derives from a man aged 18 to 30 in good health and CMV-seropositive. Here the CDR3 reads CASSQTVVEGYTF. The DNA for the CDR3 is TGTGCCAGCAGTCAAACAGTAGTGGAGGGCTACACCTTC.